This T cell receptor (beta chain) originates from a study of CD8+ T cells in alopecia areata. Study-wide background: Patients received oral tofacitinib, 5 to 10 mg twice daily, for moderate-to-severe alopecia areata.

With 6 bases removed from V and 2 bases from J, the gap between germline ends came to 8 bases. CDR3 length equals 12 residues. Germline-derived CDR1 and CDR2 are WSHSY and SAAADI. Treatment described: oral pan-JAK inhibitor, 5-10 mg twice daily. RNA was isolated and reverse transcribed to cDNA, the sequencing template. Clones were read by immunoSEQ multiplex PCR, and TCRdb kept only the in-frame ones, dropping some. The table records 180,000 or so clones, about 53% of them present only once. The clonotype was recovered from a human donor with alopecia areata. This sequence joins TRBV10-2 and TRBJ2-7; tentative D call: TRBD1 (6 bases). The starting material was CD8+ T cells sorted from blood, obtained at week 24, from a patient treated with tofacitinib. CDR3: CASRDSAYEQYF. The DNA of the CDR3 is TGCGCCAGCAGGGACAGCGCCTACGAGCAGTACTTC.